These 22 T cell receptor beta chains came from one sample sequenced in a study of response to subunit inactivated influenza vaccine (dated by TCRdb to about 2018). The method was RT-PCR. The data were produced on an Illumina HiSeq 2500. TCRdb took the public reads, trimmed them with fastp at Q25, ran MiXCR for clone calling and kept in-frame beta chains. Duplicate CDR3 protein sequences are folded into a single record with the most common DNA and genes. The sample table holds roughly 500,000 distinct CDR3 sequences, of which about 25% were seen once. The ten largest make up approximately 1.9% of the sample. The sample here was CD4+ T cells sorted from PBMCs, taken less than 6 days after vaccination. These receptors were collected from a man in his fifties who received an inactivated influenza vaccine. Donor details come from another sample of the same person, matched by shared clones.

This chain connects TRBV7-2 to TRBJ2-1; tentatively, D is TRBD1 (5 bases). Germline CDR1 is SGHTA and CDR2 is FQGNSA. V gave up 0 bases and J gave up 8 bases, with 11 bases separating them. The CDR3 length is 14 residues. The CDR3 is CASSLASRVHEQFF. The DNA of the CDR3 is TGTGCCAGCAGCTTAGCGAGCAGGGTCCATGAGCAGTTCTTC.

This clonotype was recorded a few times. The gene calls are TRBV24-1 and TRBJ1-2; no definite D call. V lost 3 bases and J lost 0, with 4 bases in between. Germline V CDR1 and CDR2: KGHDR, SFDVKD. CDR3 length: 13 residues. The CDR3 loop is CATSDGPNYGYTF. CDR3 nucleotides: TGTGCCACCAGTGATGGGCCTAACTATGGCTACACCTTC.

The V and J genes are TRBV28 and TRBJ2-2, with TRBD1 as a possible D gene (6 bases). This CDR3 spans 11 amino acids. Germline CDR1 reads MDHEN; CDR2 reads SYDVKM. V lost 5 bases and J 11 bases, leaving 9 bases between the germline ends. The CDR3 loop is CASSNRVELFF. The CDR3 region has the DNA TGTGCCAGCAGTAACAGGGTAGAGCTGTTTTTT.

The rearrangement joins TRBV24-1 to TRBJ2-5; TRBD1 matches 8 bases. This CDR3 spans 15 amino acids. Germline CDR1 is KGHDR and CDR2 is SFDVKD. Trimming cost V 4 bases and J 4 bases; bases outside gene matches: 7. CDR3 loop: CATSEAQGALETQYF. CDR3 nucleotide sequence: TGTGCCACCAGTGAAGCCCAGGGGGCATTAGAGACCCAGTACTTC.

The chain is built from TRBV6-5 and TRBJ2-7; the D gene is possibly TRBD2 (6 bases). Germline loops: CDR1 MNHEY, CDR2 SVGAGI. The CDR3 extends over 17 amino acids. The germline V and J ends were trimmed by 0 bases and 2 bases, with 17 bases remaining between them. CDR3 loop: CASSYSNPGDLTYEQYF. The DNA for the CDR3 is TGTGCCAGCAGTTACTCGAATCCGGGGGACCTTACCTACGAGCAGTACTTC.

This clonotype was seen a few times. The V gene is TRBV5-1, the J gene TRBJ2-6; D may be TRBD1 (5 bases). Germline loops: CDR1 SGHRS, CDR2 YFSETQ. Between the trimmed V and J ends, which lost 4 bases and 2 bases, there was a span of 10 bases. CDR3 length: 15 residues. The CDR3 nucleotides read TGCGCCAGCAGCGAGATAGGGGCTGGGGCCAACGTCCTGACTTTC. Translated, it gives CASSEIGAGANVLTF.

The chain links TRBV5-1 to TRBJ2-3; D possibly uses TRBD1 or TRBD2 (5 bases each). In germline, CDR1 is SGHRS, CDR2 YFSETQ. Trimming pared 4 bases from V and 6 bases from J, leaving 12 bases between. The CDR3 covers 13 residues. The CDR3 here is CASSRDRWDTQYF. The CDR3 DNA follows: TGCGCCAGCAGCCGGGACCGCTGGGATACGCAGTATTTT.

This clonotype has only a few counts. The chain couples TRBV5-1 to TRBJ2-3; 8 bases align to TRBD1. With V trimmed by 6 bases and J by 3 bases, 6 bases remained unmatched. The length of the CDR3 is 14 residues. Germline V gene lookup returns CDR1 SGHRS and CDR2 YFSETQ. CDR3: CASTRDRLTDTQYF. The CDR3 DNA reads as TGCGCCAGCACCCGGGACAGGCTAACAGATACGCAGTATTTT.

CDR3 DNA: TGTGCCAGTACACCAGGGGCGTCAGTAGGTCAAGAGCAGTTCTTC. Protein product: CASTPGASVGQEQFF. The chain carries TRBV19 and TRBJ2-1; tentatively, D is TRBD1 (6 bases). The CDR3 is 15 residues long. Germline V CDR1 and CDR2: LNHDA, SQIVND (reference sequence). V was trimmed by 7 bases and J by 10 bases, leaving 23 bases between them.

The table lists this clonotype with a few counts. The V and J genes are TRBV24-1 and TRBJ2-3; D uncertain. Germline V CDR1 and CDR2: KGHDR, SFDVKD. Trimming pared 4 bases from V and 3 bases from J, leaving 1 base between. The CDR3 sequence is 11 residues long. The CDR3 is CATSETDTQYF. The CDR3 DNA is TGTGCCACCAGTGAAACAGATACGCAGTATTTT.

This clonotype was seen a handful of times. V gene TRBV5-1 combines with J gene TRBJ2-1; no reliable D call. V lost 2 bases and J 8 bases, leaving 11 bases between the germline ends. Per the germline V gene, CDR1 is SGHRS and CDR2 is YFSETQ. This CDR3 spans 13 amino acids. CDR3 DNA: TGCGCCAGCAGCTTATTCCGTGTCGATGAGCAGTTCTTC. It translates to CASSLFRVDEQFF. The full variable domain, rest sourced from reference TRBV5-1 and TRBJ2-1, is KAGVTQTPRYLIKTRGQQVTLSCSPISGHRSVSWYQQTPGQGLQFLFEYFSETQRNKGNFPGRFSGRQFSNSRSEMNVSTLELGDSALYLCASSLFRVDEQFFGPGTRLTVL.

This clonotype was seen a few times. The J gene is TRBJ2-2, the V gene TRBV29-1, with 8 bases lining up with TRBD1. V shed 3 bases, J shed 5 bases, and the junction held 2 bases outside the gene matches. The CDR3 runs 13 residues. The germline V gene encodes CDR1 SQVTM and CDR2 ANQGSEA. The CDR3: CSVDRGQTGELFF. CDR3 DNA: TGCAGCGTTGACAGGGGGCAAACCGGGGAGCTGTTTTTT.

The CDR3 DNA reads as TGTGCCAGCAGTACAACCACGACCGGACTGGGAAATTCACCCCTCCACTTT. This encodes CASSTTTTGLGNSPLHF. The rearrangement uses TRBV12-3 or TRBV12-4 and TRBJ1-6, with unresolved D. CDR3 length: 17 residues. The V end was cut by 5 bases, the J end by 7 bases, with 21 bases between.

This chain joins TRBV7-2 and TRBJ2-1; TRBD2 matches 8 bases. This CDR3 comprises 16 residues. Germline CDR1 and CDR2: SGHTA and FQGNSA. V trimming: 1 base; J trimming: 2 bases; junction bases outside the gene matches: 4. The CDR3 reads CASSLVVGRAYNEQFF. The DNA of the CDR3 is TGTGCCAGCAGCTTAGTCGTCGGGAGGGCCTACAATGAGCAGTTCTTC.

There are a few counts of this clonotype. The chain joins TRBV7-9 to TRBJ2-3, with TRBD1 matching 8 bases. The CDR3 extends over 14 amino acids. CDR1 is SEHNR and CDR2 is FQNEAQ in the germline V gene (reference sequence). The junction had 6 bases not matched to a gene; V was cut back by 5 bases and J by 5 bases. The CDR3 DNA follows: TGTGCCAGCAGCCTAATGACAGGGGAAGATACGCAGTATTTT. Its protein product is CASSLMTGEDTQYF.

This clonotype showed up just a few times. This chain joins TRBV6-2 or TRBV6-3 and TRBJ2-1; D call uncertain. The germline V and J ends were trimmed by 7 bases and 1 base, with 20 bases remaining between them. This CDR3 is built from 17 residues. Germline V gene lookup returns CDR1 MNHEY and CDR2 SVGEGT. In DNA, the CDR3 is TGTGCCAGCACTCATAGATCCTGGTACGGTTCCTACAATGAGCAGTTCTTC. The encoded protein is CASTHRSWYGSYNEQFF.

CDR3 sequence (DNA): TGTGCCAGCAGTTTATGGAAGACCTACAATGAGCAGTTCTTC. As protein: CASSLWKTYNEQFF. This rearrangement joins TRBV12-3 or TRBV12-4 to TRBJ2-1; the D is unclear. The CDR3 contains 14 residues. V lost 2 bases to trimming and J lost 2 bases, with 7 bases between them.

This sequence joins TRBV5-1 and TRBJ1-4; the match to TRBD1 covers 7 bases. The germline CDR1 and CDR2 sequences are SGHRS and YFSETQ. The junction had 12 bases not matched to a gene; V was cut back by 0 bases and J by 7 bases. The CDR3 contains 17 residues. In DNA form, the CDR3 reads TGCGCCAGCAGCTTGGACAGGGGACCGGCTAGAGGTGAAAAACTGTTTTTT. Translated: CASSLDRGPARGEKLFF.

This clonotype appeared a few times. This chain links TRBV4-3 with TRBJ2-2; D gene uncertain. V was cut by 2 bases and J by 0 bases, with 10 bases left in between. The CDR3 length is 16 residues. Germline-derived CDR1 and CDR2 are LGHNA and YSLEER. The CDR3 nucleotides are TGCGCCAGCAGCCAATCTGCACATTCGAACACCGGGGAGCTGTTTTTT. Amino acid sequence: CASSQSAHSNTGELFF.

This clonotype was counted many times. The chain has TRBV24-1 and TRBJ2-3; possibly TRBD1 or TRBD2 for D (5 bases each). CDR3 length: 13 residues. V lost 10 bases and J 5 bases, leaving 15 bases between the germline ends. Germline CDR1 and CDR2: KGHDR and SFDVKD. The chain's CDR3 is CATGPRFGDTQYF. CDR3 sequence (DNA): TGTGCCACGGGACCTCGGTTTGGAGATACGCAGTATTTT.

J is TRBJ2-6 and V is TRBV5-6, with TRBD2 matching 7 bases. The germline V gene has CDR1 SGHDT and CDR2 YYEEEE. The ends lost 5 bases at V and 2 bases at J; junction bases unmatched: 4. There are 15 residues in the CDR3. The CDR3 DNA is TGTGCCAGCAGGACGGGAGGCACTGGGGCCAACGTCCTGACTTTC. Translated, it gives CASRTGGTGANVLTF.

The rearrangement joins TRBV14 to TRBJ1-6; tentatively, D is TRBD1 (6 bases). This CDR3 is 16 amino acids long. V lost 2 bases, J lost 7 bases, and 15 bases lay in between. Germline CDR1 reads SGHDN; CDR2 reads FVKESK. The CDR3 region has the DNA TGTGCCAGCAGCCAAAGATCCGGGACATACAATTCACCCCTCCACTTT. Amino acids: CASSQRSGTYNSPLHF.